This entry concerns a single T cell receptor (beta chain). Trimming took 4 bases from V and 3 from J, leaving 9 bases between them. Germline loops: CDR1 SGHNT, CDR2 YENEEA. The CDR3 totals 13 residues. As processed by the authors: Using reference gene primer amplification, nucleated cell counts were estimated. Profiling relied on immunoSEQ multiplex PCR, and the TCRdb table lists in-frame clones only, not all of them. The V and J calls and the clone size are those of that table, but D and trimming were determined from the DNA. The sample lists around 300,000 clones; around 90% were seen once. This sample was taken from a study of blood T cell repertoires in COVID-19. On the study more broadly: The United States, Italy and Spain supplied acute and convalescent COVID-19 samples. PBMCs, B-cell-depleted T cells, or T cells provided the cDNA or gDNA that made up the material.

The sequence came from a man aged 18 to 35 with active or convalescent COVID-19. Sequencing input: peripheral blood. This chain uses TRBV11-3 with TRBJ1-1; possible D gene TRBD1, 5 bases. The CDR3 protein is CASSSLGDTEAFF. The CDR3 nucleotides are TGTGCCAGCAGCTCGCTAGGGGACACTGAAGCTTTCTTT.